Included here is one T cell receptor beta chain sequence, with context. Its specificity is not known. Looked up from germline, CDR1 is SGHRS and CDR2 is YFSETQ. The CDR3 consists of 14 residues. V shed 0 bases and J shed 7 bases, with 11 bases lying between them. Samples came from axillary lymph nodes draining the breast cancer. TCRdb called the multiplex PCR reads again in MiXCR, with one record for every CDR3 protein. The sample lists some 170,000 distinct CDR3 sequences, approximately 30% seen once, with 3.8% in the top ten. The data are from a study of breast tumors, draining lymph nodes, adjacent tissues. Study results and caveats: That most tumor T cells come from lymph nodes remained unproven. Tumor and nontumor repertoires were significantly more similar in luminal-like than in basal-like breast cancer. Data fit most tumor T cells coming from lymph node, expanding in tumor.

The chain links TRBV5-1 to TRBJ1-3; no definite D call. The origin of this receptor is a female donor with breast cancer. Some clones in this sample may be carry-over from other donors' samples. Material: axillary lymph node tissue. The CDR3 nucleotides are TGCGCCAGCAGCTTGGAGAGGGCGGCGAACACCATATATTTT. Its protein is CASSLERAANTIYF.